Listed below are T cell receptor beta chains from one sample, sequenced in a study of CD8+CD57+ T cells in acquired aplastic anemia. TCRdb reprocessed the reads with MiXCR, giving one entry per CDR3 protein. The sample yields 150,000 to 180,000 distinct CDR3 sequences, approximately 52% seen once. Specimen: sorted CD4+, CD8+, or CD8+CD57+ T cells (not recorded which) from PBMCs. The receptors come from a human donor with aplastic anemia. Each CDR3 is given with its conserved first and last residue. Fields, in order: J gene, V gene, clone size, D gene, CDR3 protein, CDR3 DNA. The D gene is left open where the match is weak. Only some rows state a clone size, as once, few, many or a class for expanded clones.

j_gene: TRBJ2-3
v_gene: TRBV11-1
abundance: .
d_gene: TRBD2
CDR3aa: CASSLVARLATDTQYF
CDR3nt: TGTGCCAGCAGCTTAGTGGCCAGACTAGCGACAGATACGCAGTATTTT

j_gene: TRBJ2-7
v_gene: TRBV12-3/TRBV12-4
abundance: .
d_gene: TRBD2
CDR3aa: CASSLVSGGAREQYF
CDR3nt: TGTGCCAGCAGTTTGGTGAGCGGGGGGGCTCGAGAGCAGTACTTC

j_gene: TRBJ2-2
v_gene: TRBV2
abundance: many
d_gene: TRBD2
CDR3aa: CASSENPGGSNTGELFF
CDR3nt: TGTGCCAGCAGTGAAAACCCGGGGGGTTCGAACACCGGGGAGCTGTTTTTT

j_gene: TRBJ2-5
v_gene: TRBV15
abundance: many
d_gene: .
CDR3aa: CATSRERASRAGTQYF
CDR3nt: TGTGCCACCAGCAGAGAACGGGCCTCAAGGGCCGGGACCCAGTACTTC

j_gene: TRBJ2-7
v_gene: TRBV7-8
abundance: many
d_gene: .
CDR3aa: CASRGGDAYEQYF
CDR3nt: TGTGCCAGCAGGGGCGGGGACGCCTACGAGCAGTACTTC

j_gene: TRBJ1-6
v_gene: TRBV7-9
abundance: .
d_gene: .
CDR3aa: CASSLGGGRSPLHF
CDR3nt: TGTGCCAGCAGCTTGGGCGGGGGCCGGTCACCCCTCCACTTT

j_gene: TRBJ2-7
v_gene: TRBV24-1
abundance: .
d_gene: .
CDR3aa: CATSDWGGGEQYF
CDR3nt: TGTGCCACCAGCGACTGGGGGGGCGGGGAGCAGTACTTC

j_gene: TRBJ1-5
v_gene: TRBV2
abundance: .
d_gene: .
CDR3aa: CASSELDTQERYSNQPQHF
CDR3nt: TGTGCCAGCAGTGAATTAGACACCCAGGAAAGATATAGCAATCAGCCCCAGCATTTT

j_gene: TRBJ1-6
v_gene: TRBV7-2
abundance: few
d_gene: TRBD1
CDR3aa: CASSLAMTGGNSPLHF
CDR3nt: TGTGCCAGCAGCTTAGCGATGACAGGGGGTAATTCACCCCTCCACTTT

j_gene: TRBJ1-5
v_gene: TRBV2
abundance: many
d_gene: .
CDR3aa: CASHLQGDGEYILNQPQHF
CDR3nt: TGTGCCAGCCACCTACAGGGAGATGGGGAGTATATATTGAATCAGCCCCAGCATTTT

j_gene: TRBJ2-5
v_gene: TRBV20-1
abundance: many
d_gene: .
CDR3aa: CSAEGGPGETQYF
CDR3nt: TGCAGTGCCGAGGGGGGCCCGGGAGAGACCCAGTACTTC

j_gene: TRBJ1-2
v_gene: TRBV19
abundance: many
d_gene: .
CDR3aa: CASSFNTGYGYTF
CDR3nt: TGTGCCAGTAGTTTTAACACGGGCTATGGCTACACCTTC

j_gene: TRBJ2-3
v_gene: TRBV10-3
abundance: few
d_gene: TRBD2
CDR3aa: CAIKLRRESTDTQYF
CDR3nt: TGTGCCATCAAGTTGAGGCGGGAGTCGACAGATACGCAGTATTTT

j_gene: TRBJ1-2
v_gene: TRBV15
abundance: once
d_gene: .
CDR3aa: CATSSLHSSYYGYTF
CDR3nt: TGTGCCACCAGCAGCTTGCACAGTTCCTACTATGGCTACACCTTC

j_gene: TRBJ1-5
v_gene: TRBV11-2
abundance: many
d_gene: TRBD1
CDR3aa: CASSLRDRDRPLHQPQHF
CDR3nt: TGTGCCAGCAGCTTACGGGACAGGGACCGACCGTTACATCAGCCCCAGCATTTT

j_gene: TRBJ2-1
v_gene: TRBV5-1
abundance: .
d_gene: .
CDR3aa: CASSLIEDEQFF
CDR3nt: TGCGCCAGCAGCCTCATTGAGGATGAGCAGTTCTTC

j_gene: TRBJ2-2
v_gene: TRBV29-1
abundance: .
d_gene: TRBD1
CDR3aa: CSAGTGGDTGELFF
CDR3nt: TGCAGCGCTGGTACAGGGGGAGACACCGGGGAGCTGTTTTTT

j_gene: TRBJ2-2
v_gene: TRBV7-9
abundance: few
d_gene: .
CDR3aa: CASSLSGRGELFF
CDR3nt: TGTGCCAGCAGCTTATCAGGACGGGGGGAGCTGTTTTTT

j_gene: TRBJ2-7
v_gene: TRBV24-1
abundance: .
d_gene: .
CDR3aa: CATSDGHTPAYEQYF
CDR3nt: TGTGCCACCAGTGACGGCCACACCCCCGCCTACGAGCAGTACTTC